A single sample gave rise to the 21 T cell receptor beta chains below, sequenced in a study of beta chain features in type 1 diabetes. Study observations and caveats: Shorter TCRB CDR3s, moderately but significantly so, were found in Type 1 diabetes patients in all four CD4+ subsets.

The isolated RNA, all of it, was reverse transcribed, so expressed TCRB transcripts were what got sequenced. Data came from immunoSEQ multiplex PCR; TCRdb stores just in-frame clones and leaves some out. The repertoire consists of a few hundred thousand clones, with roughly an eighth occurring once and the leading ten covering about 0.01%. These receptors have no known antigen. Sequencing was carried out using naive CD4+ T cells from blood. These receptor sequences come from a woman between 18 and 29 years old with type 1 diabetes.

CDR3 protein: CSVELQTSGSYNEQFF. DNA for the CDR3: TGCAGCGTTGAATTACAGACTAGCGGGAGCTACAATGAGCAGTTCTTC. The V gene is TRBV29-1, the J gene TRBJ2-1; the match to TRBD2 covers 12 bases. Unmatched junction bases numbered 5, after V lost 2 bases and J lost 3 bases. Germline CDR1 and CDR2: SQVTM and ANQGSEA. The length of the CDR3 is 16 residues.

Only a few counts were recorded for this clone. The V call is TRBV5-4, the J call TRBJ2-3; D unclear. This CDR3 region has 13 residues. Germline assignment: CDR1 SGHNT and CDR2 YYREEE (reference sequence). With 4 bases removed from V and 4 bases from J, the gap between germline ends came to 10 bases. CDR3 coding DNA: TGTGCCAGCAGCGCCCTGGCCCCAGATACGCAGTATTTT. This gives the protein CASSALAPDTQYF.

This clone was recorded a few times. This chain uses TRBV4-1 with TRBJ2-7; 12 bases line up with TRBD1. CDR1 and CDR2 from the germline V gene are MGHRA and YSYEKL. The CDR3 spans 15 residues. Trimming removed 2 bases from V and 6 bases from J; junction bases left unmatched: 5. The CDR3 DNA reads as TGCGCCAGCAGCCAACCGGGACAGGGGGCGGGCGAGCAGTACTTC. This gives the protein CASSQPGQGAGEQYF.

The CDR3 sequence is CASSHDSSVGNEQFF. The DNA for the CDR3 is TGCGCCAGCAGCCACGACTCGTCAGTAGGCAATGAGCAGTTCTTC. V gene TRBV4-3 combines with J gene TRBJ2-1, with D hard to call. Germline lookup yields CDR1 LGHNA and CDR2 YSLEER. The CDR3 totals 15 residues. V lost 3 bases and J lost 6, with 15 bases in between.

This clone came up a few times. CDR3 DNA: TGTGCCAGCAGTGAAACAGAGCCTCCACCCCTCCACTTT. It translates to CASSETEPPPLHF. The rearrangement uses TRBV25-1 and TRBJ1-6, with unresolved D. Germline CDR1 is MGHDK and CDR2 is SYGVNS. V gave up 2 bases and J gave up 11 bases, with 10 bases separating them. This CDR3 has 13 amino acids.

The J gene is TRBJ2-7, the V gene TRBV13, with unresolved D. The CDR3 loop spans 12 amino acids. Germline V gene data show CDR1 as PRHDT and CDR2 as FYEKMQ (reference sequence). V shed 5 bases and J shed 4 bases, with 9 bases lying between them. This chain's CDR3 is CASSRSGYEQYF. The DNA of the CDR3 is TGTGCCAGCAGCCGGAGTGGGTACGAGCAGTACTTC.

This chain links TRBV30 with TRBJ1-1; D perhaps matches TRBD1 (5 bases). The CDR3 consists of 15 residues. The ends were cut back, 0 bases at V and 0 bases at J, with 11 bases in the middle. The germline V gene encodes CDR1 GTSNPN and CDR2 SVGIG (reference sequence). CDR3 amino acids: CAWSVHYRLNTEAFF. The CDR3 nucleotides are TGTGCCTGGAGTGTACATTACAGGTTGAACACTGAAGCTTTCTTT.

This clone was observed a few times. The CDR3 loop reads CASSPLERVNTEAFF. DNA of the CDR3: TGCGCCAGCAGCCCCCTTGAACGAGTGAACACTGAAGCTTTCTTT. This rearrangement joins TRBV4-1 to TRBJ1-1; D is uncertain. V lost 4 bases and J lost 0, with 12 bases in between. From germline, CDR1 is MGHRA and CDR2 YSYEKL. CDR3 length: 15 residues.

This clone came up a few times. The genes are TRBV15 and TRBJ2-3; TRBD1 might be the D (6 bases). V lost 5 bases, J lost 0 bases, and 18 bases lay in between. The CDR3 consists of 17 residues. Germline V gives CDR1 LNHNV, CDR2 YYDKDF (reference sequence). CDR3 bases: TGTGCCACCAGCCGAGGTGGTGGGGGCTCTAGCACAGATACGCAGTATTTT. Protein product: CATSRGGGGSSTDTQYF.

This clone was observed a handful of times. The chain is built from TRBV12-5 and TRBJ2-2, with D possibly being TRBD1 (5 bases). V lost 5 bases, J lost 5 bases, and 9 bases lay in between. CDR1 is LGHNT and CDR2 is FRNRAP in the germline V gene. The CDR3 has 13 residues. DNA of the CDR3: TGTGCTAGTGGTGCCAGGGAAACCGGGGAGCTGTTTTTT. The encoded protein is CASGARETGELFF.

The chain combines TRBV18 with TRBJ1-1; D uncertain. Trimming shortened V by 3 bases and J by 0 bases, and 5 bases separated the two germline ends. The CDR3 loop spans 13 amino acids. The germline CDR1 and CDR2 sequences are KGHSH and LQKENI. CDR3 protein: CASSPSVNTEAFF. In DNA, the CDR3 is TGTGCCAGCTCACCGTCGGTGAACACTGAAGCTTTCTTT.

This clone was detected a few times. The chain employs TRBV19 and TRBJ2-4, with TRBD2 identical over 8 bases. The ends lost 1 base at V and 8 bases at J; junction bases unmatched: 7. This CDR3 has 15 residues. CDR1 and CDR2 (germline): LNHDA, SQIVND (reference sequence). In DNA, the CDR3 is TGTGCCAGTAGTATAGCGGGGGGGACATCCCACATTCAGTACTTC. Its protein product is CASSIAGGTSHIQYF.

This chain connects TRBV5-1 to TRBJ2-5; 11 bases agree with TRBD2. V trimming: 4 bases; J trimming: 4 bases; junction bases outside the gene matches: 12. This CDR3 comprises 17 residues. Germline loops: CDR1 SGHRS, CDR2 YFSETQ. The CDR3 DNA reads as TGCGCCAGCAGCACAGGACCAACTAGCGGGGGACGAGAGACCCAGTACTTC. This codes for CASSTGPTSGGRETQYF.

This clone showed up just a few times. The chain couples TRBV4-3 to TRBJ1-2; D gene unclear. The CDR3 spans 13 residues. Trimming stripped 1 base from V and 8 bases from J, with 11 bases between. Germline lookup yields CDR1 LGHNA and CDR2 YSLEER. CDR3 residues: CASSQVGGRGYTF. The CDR3 coding sequence is TGCGCCAGCAGCCAAGTCGGAGGGCGAGGCTACACCTTC.

The V and J genes are TRBV5-1 and TRBJ2-2, with TRBD1 matching 8 bases. The germline V gene has CDR1 SGHRS and CDR2 YFSETQ. This CDR3 contains 15 residues. Germline trimming cut 4 bases from V and 4 bases from J; bases unmatched to any gene: 6. The CDR3 sequence is CASSPPGGLTGELFF. CDR3 DNA sequence: TGCGCCAGCAGCCCCCCAGGGGGCCTCACCGGGGAGCTGTTTTTT.

This clone has more than one count but fewer than ten. This sequence joins TRBV11-2 and TRBJ2-5; the match to TRBD2 covers 9 bases. Germline CDR1 is SGHAT and CDR2 is FQNNGV. The CDR3 spans 16 residues. Trimming took 5 bases from V and 3 from J; bases not matched to a gene: 10. The CDR3 DNA is TGTGCCAGCAGCGCCCTATGGGCTAGCGGGGAAGAGACCCAGTACTTC. Protein product: CASSALWASGEETQYF.

This clone was counted a few times. V usage is TRBV28 and J usage is TRBJ2-7; a possible D gene is TRBD2 (6 bases). This CDR3 contains 13 residues. The V and J ends lost 5 bases and 6 bases respectively, with 14 bases between them. Per germline, CDR1 MDHEN and CDR2 SYDVKM. CDR3 sequence reads: CASSPRGSGEQYF. The CDR3 nucleotides are TGTGCCAGCAGTCCTCGGGGGAGCGGCGAGCAGTACTTC.

The V gene is TRBV29-1, the J gene TRBJ1-2; no clear D. This CDR3 contains 13 residues. Trimming removed 2 bases from V and 3 bases from J, with 10 bases in between. CDR1 is SQVTM and CDR2 is ANQGSEA in the germline V gene. This CDR3 reads CSVEIGSYYGYTF. CDR3 nucleotides: TGCAGCGTTGAAATAGGGAGTTACTATGGCTACACCTTC.

This chain joins TRBV2 and TRBJ1-5; D may be TRBD1 (5 bases). The germline CDR1 and CDR2 sequences are SNHLY and FYNNEI. Trimming took 4 bases from V and 5 from J, leaving 18 bases between them. CDR3 length: 16 residues. CDR3 in DNA: TGTGCCAGCAGTGGGGTAAGGGCAGGGCCACATCAGCCCCAGCATTTT. Protein product: CASSGVRAGPHQPQHF. Based on the CDR3 plus reference TRBV2 and TRBJ1-5, the full variable domain is EPEVTQTPSHQVTQMGQEVILRCVPISNHLYFYWYRQILGQKVEFLVSFYNNEISEKSEIFDDQFSVERPDGSNFTLKIRSTKLEDSAMYFCASSGVRAGPHQPQHFGDGTRLSIL.

This sequence joins TRBV4-3 and TRBJ2-5, with D possibly TRBD2 on 5 matching bases. V lost 3 bases, J lost 3 bases, and 14 bases lay in between. Germline V gene lookup returns CDR1 LGHNA and CDR2 YSLEER. The CDR3 spans 15 residues. This chain's CDR3 is CASSQLGGTEETQYF. The CDR3 nucleotides read TGCGCCAGCAGCCAGTTAGGAGGCACCGAAGAGACCCAGTACTTC.

CDR3: CASGAGPGYEQYF. Here the CDR3 DNA reads TGTGCTAGTGGTGCGGGACCCGGCTACGAGCAGTACTTC. The chain uses TRBV12-5 and TRBJ2-7, with D perhaps matching TRBD2 (6 bases). The V and J ends lost 5 bases and 3 bases respectively, with 11 bases between them. CDR1 and CDR2 (germline): LGHNT, FRNRAP. The CDR3 is 13 residues long.